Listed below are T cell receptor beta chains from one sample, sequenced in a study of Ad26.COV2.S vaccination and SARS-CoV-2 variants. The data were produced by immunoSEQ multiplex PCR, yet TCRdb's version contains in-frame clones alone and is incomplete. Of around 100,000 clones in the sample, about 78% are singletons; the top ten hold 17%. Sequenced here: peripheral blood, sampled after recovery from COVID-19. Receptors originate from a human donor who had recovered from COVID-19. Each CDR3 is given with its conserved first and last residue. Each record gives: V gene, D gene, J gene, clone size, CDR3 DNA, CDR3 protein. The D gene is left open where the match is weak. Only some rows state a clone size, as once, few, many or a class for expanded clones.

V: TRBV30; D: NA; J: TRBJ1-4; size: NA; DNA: TGTGCCTGGAGGGCCTACAGGCTTCCTAATGAAAAACTGTTTTTT; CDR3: CAWRAYRLPNEKLFF
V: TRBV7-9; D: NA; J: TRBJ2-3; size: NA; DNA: TGTGCCAGCAGCTTAGCCGGGGACCCACCTGCAAATTTT; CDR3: CASSLAGDPPANF
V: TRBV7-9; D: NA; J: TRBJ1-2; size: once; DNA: TGTGCCAGCAGCGACCCAGAGGGCGCGGACTATGGCTACACCTTC; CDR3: CASSDPEGADYGYTF
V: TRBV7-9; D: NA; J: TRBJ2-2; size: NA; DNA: TGTGCCAGCAGCCTACGGACCTTCGGGGAGCTGTTTTTT; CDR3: CASSLRTFGELFF
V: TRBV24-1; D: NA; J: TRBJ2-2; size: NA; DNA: TGTGCCACCTCCCCCCGACCGAACACCGGGGAGCTGTTTTTT; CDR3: CATSPRPNTGELFF
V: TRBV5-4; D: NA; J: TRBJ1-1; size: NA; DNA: TGTGCCAGCAGCCCGGCGCCAGGGCAGGTCACTGAAGCTTTCTTT; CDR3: CASSPAPGQVTEAFF
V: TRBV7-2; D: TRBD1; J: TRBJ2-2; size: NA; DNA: TGTGCCAGCAGCCGCCGGGACAGGGGGCGGAATGGCGGGGAGCTGTTTTTT; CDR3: CASSRRDRGRNGGELFF
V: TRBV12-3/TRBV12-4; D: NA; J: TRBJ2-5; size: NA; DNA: TGTGCCAGCAGTACCGGGACGGAAGAGACCCAGTACTTC; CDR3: CASSTGTEETQYF
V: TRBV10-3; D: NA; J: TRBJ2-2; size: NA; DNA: TGTGCCATCAGTGACCGGGGATTGAACACCGGGGAGCTGTTTTTT; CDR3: CAISDRGLNTGELFF
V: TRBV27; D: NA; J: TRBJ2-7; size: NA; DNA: TGTGCCAGCAGTTTGTCCGTCCCCTCCTACGAGCAGTACTTC; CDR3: CASSLSVPSYEQYF
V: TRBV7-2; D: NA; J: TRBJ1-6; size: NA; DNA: TGTGCCAGCAGCTTAAGGCAGTCTGGTTCACCCCTCCACTTT; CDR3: CASSLRQSGSPLHF
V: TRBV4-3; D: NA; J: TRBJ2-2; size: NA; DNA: TGCGCCAGCAGACAGACGGACATGCGTAACACCGGGGAGCTGTTTTTT; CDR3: CASRQTDMRNTGELFF
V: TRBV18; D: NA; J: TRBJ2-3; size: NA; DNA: TGTGCCAGCTCACCACTCGACGGTCTGGTGGATACGCAGTATTTT; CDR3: CASSPLDGLVDTQYF
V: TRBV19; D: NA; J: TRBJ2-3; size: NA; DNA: TGTGCCAGTAGTATTAGAGGAGGGAGCGGCACAGATACGCAGTATTTT; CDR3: CASSIRGGSGTDTQYF
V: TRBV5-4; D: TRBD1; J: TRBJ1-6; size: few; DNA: TGTGCCAGACACAGGGGGTCGGGGTCACCCCTCCACTTT; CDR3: CARHRGSGSPLHF
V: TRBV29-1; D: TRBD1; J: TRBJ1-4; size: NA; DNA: TGCAGCGCTCGGACAGGGGATAATGAAAAACTGTTTTTT; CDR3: CSARTGDNEKLFF
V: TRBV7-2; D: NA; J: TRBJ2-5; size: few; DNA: TGTGCCAGCAGCTGGATCAAATCATTCGAGACCCAGTACTTC; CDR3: CASSWIKSFETQYF
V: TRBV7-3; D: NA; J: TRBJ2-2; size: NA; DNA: TGTGCCAGCAGCCCCGTCCCGAACACCGGGGAGCTGTTTTTT; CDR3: CASSPVPNTGELFF
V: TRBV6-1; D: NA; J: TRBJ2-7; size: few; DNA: TGTGCCAGCAGTGAAGATTTGAGCAGGTTTTCCTACGAGCAGTACTTC; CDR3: CASSEDLSRFSYEQYF
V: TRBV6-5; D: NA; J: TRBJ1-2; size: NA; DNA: TGTGCCAGCAGCCGAGATGAGTATGGCTACACCTTC; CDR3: CASSRDEYGYTF
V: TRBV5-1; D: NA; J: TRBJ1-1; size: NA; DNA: TGCGCCAGCAGCTTTCAAGCAGGGGACACTGAAGCTTTCTTT; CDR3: CASSFQAGDTEAFF
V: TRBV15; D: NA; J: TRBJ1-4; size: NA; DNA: TGTGCCACCAGCAGAGATCAGGTTTCCAATGAAAAACTGTTTTTT; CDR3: CATSRDQVSNEKLFF
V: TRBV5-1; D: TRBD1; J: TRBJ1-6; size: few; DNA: TGCGCCAGCAGCTTGGACAGGGGGCAATCACCCCTCCACTTT; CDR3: CASSLDRGQSPLHF
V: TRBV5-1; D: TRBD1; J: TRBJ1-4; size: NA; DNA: TGCGCCAGCAGCTGGGGGACAGATTATAATGAAAAACTGTTTTTT; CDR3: CASSWGTDYNEKLFF
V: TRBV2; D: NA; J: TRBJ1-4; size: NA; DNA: TGTGCCAGCAAGGCCAGGGGAGGGTACGATGAAAAACTGTTTTTT; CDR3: CASKARGGYDEKLFF
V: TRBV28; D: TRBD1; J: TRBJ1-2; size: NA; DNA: TGTGCCAGCAAATTTGGACAGGACCCTTTCTATGGCTACACCTTC; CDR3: CASKFGQDPFYGYTF
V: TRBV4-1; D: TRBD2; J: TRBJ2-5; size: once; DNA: TGCGCCAGCAGCCCGACGGGGCTAGCGGGGGGGCTAGAGACCCAGTACTTC; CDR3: CASSPTGLAGGLETQYF